This T cell receptor (beta chain) was sequenced for a study of blood T cell repertoires in COVID-19. The overall study: Samples came from the United States, Italy and Spain, spanning acute and convalescent COVID-19. T cells, B-cell-depleted T cells, or PBMCs supplied cDNA or gDNA.

Germline V gene lookup returns CDR1 MDHEN and CDR2 SYDVKM. CDR3 length: 14 residues. Trimming left V 0 bases short and J 3 bases short, with 9 bases between. As handled by the study authors: Reference gene primers were amplified, and this amplification served to estimate nucleated cell counts. Profiled with immunoSEQ multiplex PCR; TCRdb holds only in-frame clones, not every one. The D gene and trimming were derived from the DNA, and the V and J assignments and clone size from that table. The repertoire has tens of thousands of clones, roughly 74% of them found once; the top ten carry about 14%. This clonotype was obtained from a human donor in a cohort sampled during active COVID-19. V is TRBV28 and J is TRBJ2-7; a possible D gene is TRBD1 (5 bases). Specimen: peripheral blood. Here the CDR3 reads CASSLWAGIYEQYF. CDR3 nucleotide sequence: TGTGCCAGCAGTTTATGGGCAGGGATCTACGAGCAGTACTTC.